The 7 T cell receptor beta chains below all came from one sample that was sequenced in a study of brain T cells in children with intractable seizures. Time point specified: blood from clinic visit 5 months post-surgery; TSC patient then seizure free. The method was immunoSEQ multiplex PCR; TCRdb's version includes in-frame clones alone and lacks a portion of them. The sample records 340,000 or so clones, over 90% being singletons. This material consisted of peripheral blood, taken about 5 months after surgery. Every receptor here comes from a boy younger than two with tuberous sclerosis and intractable seizures.

The chain is built from TRBV6-6 and TRBJ1-2, with D unclear. V lost 7 bases to trimming and J lost 7 bases, with 25 bases between them. The germline gives CDR1 MNHNY, CDR2 SVGAGI (reference sequence). The CDR3 extends over 16 amino acids. The CDR3 DNA follows: TGTGCCAGCATCTGGGAGGGAGTTGGTACTCCCTTTGGCTACACCTTC. It is translated as CASIWEGVGTPFGYTF.

The J gene is TRBJ1-1, the V gene TRBV3-1 (or the pseudogene TRBV3-2); D call uncertain. The CDR3 has 18 amino acids. Germline-derived CDR1 and CDR2 are LGHDT and YNNKEL (reference sequence). Trimming shortened V by 4 bases and J by 0 bases, and 21 bases separated the two germline ends. CDR3 DNA sequence: TGTGCCAGCAGCCTATTACAACCACACATGAGGGTGAACACTGAAGCTTTCTTT. Residues: CASSLLQPHMRVNTEAFF.

This clone has only one observation. This chain links TRBV4-2 with TRBJ2-5, with D maybe TRBD2 (6 bases). Trimming removed 4 bases from V and 2 bases from J, with 11 bases in between. This CDR3 has 14 amino acids. Germline CDR1 LGHNA, CDR2 YNFKEQ. This CDR3 reads CASSRGTGQETQYF. The CDR3 DNA follows: TGTGCCAGCAGCCGAGGGACTGGTCAAGAGACCCAGTACTTC.

This sequence joins TRBV10-3 and TRBJ2-1, with TRBD1 matching over 10 bases. This CDR3 region has 15 residues. Per germline, CDR1 ENHRY and CDR2 SYGVKD. V gave up 3 bases and J gave up 5 bases; unmatched junction bases: 4. CDR3 residues: CAISEIGTGDNEQFF. The CDR3 nucleotides are TGTGCCATCAGTGAAATAGGGACAGGGGACAATGAGCAGTTCTTC.

The V gene is TRBV7-3, the J gene TRBJ2-3, with 14 bases matching TRBD2. Germline assignment: CDR1 SGHTA and CDR2 FQGTGA. The CDR3 loop spans 16 amino acids. V lost 5 bases, J lost 6 bases, and 7 bases stayed unmatched. CDR3 loop: CASSPGTSGSWDTQYF. The CDR3 region has the DNA TGTGCCAGCAGCCCGGGGACTAGCGGGAGTTGGGATACGCAGTATTTT.

The chain recombines TRBV27 with TRBJ1-4; no definite D call. V lost 4 bases and J lost 4, with 7 bases in between. This CDR3 has 13 amino acids. The germline CDR1 and CDR2 sequences are MNHEY and SMNVEV (reference sequence). This chain's CDR3 is CASSSTLNEKLFF. For the CDR3, the DNA is TGTGCCAGCAGTTCAACCCTTAATGAAAAACTGTTTTTT.

The sample holds one count of this clone. The gene calls are TRBV6-5 and TRBJ1-1; D is possibly TRBD1 (5 bases). The germline V gene encodes CDR1 MNHEY and CDR2 SVGAGI. The CDR3 length is 14 residues. The ends were cut back, 6 bases at V and 5 bases at J, with 16 bases in the middle. CDR3 DNA sequence: TGTGCCAGCAGCCATGACAGCGTGGTAACTGAAGCTTTCTTT. It codes for CASSHDSVVTEAFF.